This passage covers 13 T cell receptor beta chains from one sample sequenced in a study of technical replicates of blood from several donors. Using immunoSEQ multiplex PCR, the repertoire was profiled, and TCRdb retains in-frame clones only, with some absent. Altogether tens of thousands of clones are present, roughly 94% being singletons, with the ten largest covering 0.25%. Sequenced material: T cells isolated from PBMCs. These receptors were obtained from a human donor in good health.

CDR3 nucleotide sequence: TGTGCCAGCACTACTCGGACAGGAACTAATGAAAAACTGTTTTTT. Translation gives CASTTRTGTNEKLFF. The V call is TRBV6-5, the J call TRBJ1-4; TRBD1 agrees at 7 bases. Germline V gene lookup returns CDR1 MNHEY and CDR2 SVGAGI. The CDR3 runs to 15 residues. Trimming at V came to 7 bases and at J to 1 base, leaving 6 bases not matched to a gene.

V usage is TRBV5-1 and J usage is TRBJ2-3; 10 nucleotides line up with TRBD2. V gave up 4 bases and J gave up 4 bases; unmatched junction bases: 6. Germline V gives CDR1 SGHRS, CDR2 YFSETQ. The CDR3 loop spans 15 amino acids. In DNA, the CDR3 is TGCGCCAGCAGCCTTAACGGACTAGCGGCAGATACGCAGTATTTT. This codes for CASSLNGLAADTQYF. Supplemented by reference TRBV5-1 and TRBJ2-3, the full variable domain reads KAGVTQTPRYLIKTRGQQVTLSCSPISGHRSVSWYQQTPGQGLQFLFEYFSETQRNKGNFPGRFSGRQFSNSRSEMNVSTLELGDSALYLCASSLNGLAADTQYFGPGTRLTVL.

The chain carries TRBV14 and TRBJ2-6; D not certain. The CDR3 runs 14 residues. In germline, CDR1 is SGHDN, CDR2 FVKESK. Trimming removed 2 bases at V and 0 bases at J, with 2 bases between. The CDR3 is CASSQHSGANVLTF. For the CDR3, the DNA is TGTGCCAGCAGCCAACACTCTGGGGCCAACGTCCTGACTTTC.

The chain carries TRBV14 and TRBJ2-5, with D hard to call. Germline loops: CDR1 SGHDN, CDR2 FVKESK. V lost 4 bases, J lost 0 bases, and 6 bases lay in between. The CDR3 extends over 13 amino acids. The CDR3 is CASSRAYQETQYF. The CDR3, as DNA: TGTGCCAGCAGCCGAGCGTACCAAGAGACCCAGTACTTC. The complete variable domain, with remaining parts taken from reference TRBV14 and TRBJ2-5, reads EAGVTQFPSHSVIEKGQTVTLRCDPISGHDNLYWYRRVMGKEIKFLLHFVKESKQDESGMPNNRFLAERTGGTYSTLKVQPAELEDSGVYFCASSRAYQETQYFGPGTRLLVL.

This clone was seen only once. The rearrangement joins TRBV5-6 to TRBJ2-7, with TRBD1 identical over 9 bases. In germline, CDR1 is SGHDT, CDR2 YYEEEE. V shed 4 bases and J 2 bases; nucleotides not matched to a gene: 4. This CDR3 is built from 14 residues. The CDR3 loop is CASSARTGAYEQYF. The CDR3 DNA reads TGTGCCAGCAGCGCAAGGACAGGGGCCTACGAGCAGTACTTC.

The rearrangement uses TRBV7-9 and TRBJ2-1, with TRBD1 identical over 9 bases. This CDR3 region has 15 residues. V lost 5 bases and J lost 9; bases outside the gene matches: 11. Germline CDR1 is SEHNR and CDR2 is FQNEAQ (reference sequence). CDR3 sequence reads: CASSITGTGIVEQFF. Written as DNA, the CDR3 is TGTGCCAGCAGCATTACCGGGACAGGGATTGTTGAGCAGTTCTTC.

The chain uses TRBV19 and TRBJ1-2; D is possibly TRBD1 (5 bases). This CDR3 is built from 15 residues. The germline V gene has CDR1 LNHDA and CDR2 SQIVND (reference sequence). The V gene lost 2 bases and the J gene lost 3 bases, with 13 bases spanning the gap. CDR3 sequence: CASSIFPGTYYGYTF. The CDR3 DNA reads TGTGCCAGTAGTATATTCCCCGGGACTTACTATGGCTACACCTTC.

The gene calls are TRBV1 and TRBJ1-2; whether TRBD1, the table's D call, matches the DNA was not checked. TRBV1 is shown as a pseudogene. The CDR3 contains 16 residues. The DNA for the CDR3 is TGCACCAGCAGTCTAGGGGGTTTGCGAAAGACCTATGGCTACACCTTC. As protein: CTSSLGGLRKTYGYTF.

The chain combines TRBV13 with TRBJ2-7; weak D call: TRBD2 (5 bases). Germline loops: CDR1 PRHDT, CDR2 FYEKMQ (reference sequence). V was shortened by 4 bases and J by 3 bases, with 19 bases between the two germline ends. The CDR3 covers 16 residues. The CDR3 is CASSYSTRGKDYEQYF. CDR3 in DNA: TGTGCCAGCAGCTACAGTACACGGGGAAAAGACTACGAGCAGTACTTC.

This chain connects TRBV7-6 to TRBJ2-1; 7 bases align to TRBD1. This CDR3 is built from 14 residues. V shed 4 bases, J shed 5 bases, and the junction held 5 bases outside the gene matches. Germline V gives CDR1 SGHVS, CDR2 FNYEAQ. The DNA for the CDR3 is TGTGCCAGCAGCTCAGTCCAGGGGGACAATGAGCAGTTCTTC. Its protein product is CASSSVQGDNEQFF.

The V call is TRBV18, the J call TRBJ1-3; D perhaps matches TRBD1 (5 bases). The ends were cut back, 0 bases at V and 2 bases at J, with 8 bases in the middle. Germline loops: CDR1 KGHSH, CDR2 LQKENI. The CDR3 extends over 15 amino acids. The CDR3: CASSPPGETGNTIYF. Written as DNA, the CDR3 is TGTGCCAGCTCACCACCAGGGGAAACTGGAAACACCATATATTTT.

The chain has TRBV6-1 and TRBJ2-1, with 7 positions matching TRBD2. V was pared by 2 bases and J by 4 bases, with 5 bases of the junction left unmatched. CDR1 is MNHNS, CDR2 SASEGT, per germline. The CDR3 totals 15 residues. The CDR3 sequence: CASSEQGGGYNEQFF. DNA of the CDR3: TGTGCCAGCAGTGAACAGGGCGGGGGATACAATGAGCAGTTCTTC.

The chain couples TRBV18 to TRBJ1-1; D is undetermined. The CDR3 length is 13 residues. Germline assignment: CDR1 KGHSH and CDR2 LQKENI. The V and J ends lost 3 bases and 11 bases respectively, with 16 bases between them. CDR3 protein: CASSPVFEGMAFF. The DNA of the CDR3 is TGTGCCAGCTCACCGGTTTTTGAGGGAATGGCTTTCTTT.